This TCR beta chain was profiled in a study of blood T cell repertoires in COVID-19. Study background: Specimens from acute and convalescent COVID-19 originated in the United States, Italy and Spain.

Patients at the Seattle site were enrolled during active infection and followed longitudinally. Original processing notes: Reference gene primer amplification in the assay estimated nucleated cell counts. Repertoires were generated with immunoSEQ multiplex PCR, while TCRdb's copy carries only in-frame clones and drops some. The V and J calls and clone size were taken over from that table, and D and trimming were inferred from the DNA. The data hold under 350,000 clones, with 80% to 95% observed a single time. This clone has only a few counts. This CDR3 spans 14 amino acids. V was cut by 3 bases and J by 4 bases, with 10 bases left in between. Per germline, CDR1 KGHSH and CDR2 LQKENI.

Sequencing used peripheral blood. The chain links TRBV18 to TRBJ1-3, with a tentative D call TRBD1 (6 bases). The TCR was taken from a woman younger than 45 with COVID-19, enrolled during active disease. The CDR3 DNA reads TGTGCCAGCTCACCTAACAGGGCAGGAAACACCATATATTTT. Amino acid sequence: CASSPNRAGNTIYF.